This T cell receptor (beta chain) was found in a study of blood T cells in healthy people across ages. This clonotype was counted a single time. This CDR3 has 12 amino acids. V gave up 3 bases and J gave up 6 bases, with 10 bases separating them. Per the germline V gene, CDR1 is SQVTM and CDR2 is ANQGSEA. Next came a second PCR, run for about 7 to 12 cycles, which used a sample-barcoded 5' primer along with a J-beta primer mix. TCRdb reprocessed the 5' RACE reads with MiXCR, giving one entry per CDR3 protein. This repertoire shows about 800,000 distinct CDR3 sequences, 46% found once; its top ten account for 15% to 20%.

The source of this sequence is a man older than 75 in good health. Material for sequencing was blood. The gene calls are TRBV29-1 and TRBJ2-3; either TRBD1 or TRBD2 may fit D (5 bases each). The CDR3 sequence: CSVDQGDDTQYF. CDR3 in DNA: TGCAGCGTTGACCAAGGGGACGATACGCAGTATTTT.